This passage covers 16 T cell receptor beta chains from one sample sequenced in a study of blood T cell repertoires in COVID-19. Produced via immunoSEQ multiplex PCR; TCRdb's table is partial and in-frame only. The top ten clones hold 4% of a sample with approximately 240,000 clones, about four fifths of them seen once. Sequenced: peripheral blood. Every receptor here comes from a man aged 45 to 65 with acute or convalescent COVID-19.

CDR3 nucleotides: TGTGCCAGTAGTATAGACCCTCAGGGGGCATATTCCGGGCATGGCTACACCTTC. Its protein is CASSIDPQGAYSGHGYTF. The gene calls are TRBV19 and TRBJ1-2, with 8 bases fitting TRBD1. The CDR3 is 18 amino acids. V was clipped by 0 bases and J by 6 bases; unmatched bases: 15. CDR1 and CDR2 from the germline V gene are LNHDA and SQIVND (reference sequence).

The J gene is TRBJ2-7, the V gene TRBV6-1; 7 bases are shared with TRBD2. The germline V gene has CDR1 MNHNS and CDR2 SASEGT. Trimming cost V 3 bases and J 5 bases; bases outside gene matches: 10. The CDR3 spans 15 residues. The CDR3 sequence: CASSEELRGTDEQYF. DNA for the CDR3: TGTGCCAGCAGTGAGGAATTGCGGGGGACGGACGAGCAGTACTTC.

On this clone itself: Mismatch with germline at one junction end may stem from a read error. The CDR3 region is CASSPGVRGASTDTQYF. The CDR3 bases are TGTGCTAGCAGCCCAGGGGTGCGGGGGGCTAGCACAGATACGCAGTATTTT. The V call is TRBV7-7, the J call TRBJ2-3; 8 bases are shared with TRBD2. CDR1 SSHAT and CDR2 FNYEAQ come from the germline V gene (reference sequence). The CDR3 is 17 residues long.

The CDR3: CAISAGAGNQPQHF. CDR3 sequence (DNA): TGTGCCATCAGTGCAGGGGCGGGCAATCAGCCCCAGCATTTT. This rearrangement joins TRBV10-3 to TRBJ1-5; D perhaps matches TRBD1 (6 bases). Germline V lookup: CDR1 ENHRY, CDR2 SYGVKD. V lost 4 bases, J lost 2 bases, and 9 bases lay in between. The CDR3 has 14 residues.

For the CDR3, the DNA is TGTGCCAGCAGCCAAGATCGATCTCTCGCCTGGGTTTCTAGGGAAAAACTGTTTTTT. Its translation is CASSQDRSLAWVSREKLFF. The chain employs TRBV3-1 (or the pseudogene TRBV3-2) and TRBJ1-4; D is unresolved. The germline CDR1 and CDR2 sequences are LGHDT and YNNKEL (reference sequence). The V end lost 0 bases, the J end lost 8 bases, and 25 bases lay between the germline ends. The CDR3 consists of 19 residues.

The chain links TRBV12-3 or TRBV12-4 to TRBJ2-3, with 8 bases aligning to TRBD2. CDR3 length: 11 amino acids. The ends lost 3 bases at V and 10 bases at J; junction bases unmatched: 0. The CDR3: CASSLTSAQYF. CDR3 in DNA: TGTGCCAGCAGTTTGACTAGCGCGCAGTATTTT.

This clone was counted a few times. This chain uses TRBV7-2 with TRBJ2-3, with D possibly being TRBD1 (6 bases). The CDR3 has 13 amino acids. CDR1 and CDR2 from the germline V gene are SGHTA and FQGNSA. Trimming shortened V by 5 bases and J by 4 bases, and 10 bases separated the two germline ends. CDR3 bases: TGTGCCAGCAGCCTACCAGGGGCAGATACGCAGTATTTT. Protein product: CASSLPGADTQYF.

V gene TRBV11-2 combines with J gene TRBJ1-6; a weak D match, TRBD1 (6 bases). The germline CDR1 and CDR2 sequences are SGHAT and FQNNGV. The germline V and J ends were trimmed by 1 base and 7 bases, with 8 bases remaining between them. The CDR3 covers 14 residues. The CDR3 nucleotides are TGTGCCAGCAGCTTAGGCAGGGGAAATTCACCCCTCCACTTT. Encoded protein: CASSLGRGNSPLHF.

V and J are TRBV11-3 and TRBJ2-7, with 7 bases identical to TRBD2. Looked up from germline, CDR1 is SGHNT and CDR2 is YENEEA. V trimming: 5 bases; J trimming: 0 bases; junction bases outside the gene matches: 7. This CDR3 has 15 residues. CDR3 in DNA: TGTGCCAGCAGCATCCTAGCGGAGAGCTCCTACGAGCAGTACTTC. Protein: CASSILAESSYEQYF.

This clone was seen a handful of times. V gene TRBV9 combines with J gene TRBJ1-2; the D gene is possibly TRBD1 (5 bases). The germline V and J ends were trimmed by 4 bases and 4 bases, with 20 bases remaining between them. Germline loops: CDR1 SGDLS, CDR2 YYNGEE. The CDR3 has 16 residues. The chain's CDR3 is CASSLPRHGRGYGYTF. As DNA, the CDR3 is TGTGCCAGCAGCCTCCCAAGACACGGGAGGGGCTATGGCTACACCTTC.

This clone was counted between two and nine times. The chain recombines TRBV3-1 (or the pseudogene TRBV3-2) with TRBJ1-1; D uncertain. The CDR3 runs 14 residues. Germline V gene data show CDR1 as LGHDT and CDR2 as YNNKEL (reference sequence). V was pared by 2 bases and J by 4 bases, with 11 bases between. The CDR3 loop reads CASSQMQSGTEAFF. The CDR3, as DNA: TGTGCCAGCAGCCAAATGCAGAGCGGCACTGAAGCTTTCTTT.

The chain links TRBV19 to TRBJ1-2; TRBD1 matches at 7 bases. V gave up 4 bases and J gave up 4 bases; unmatched junction bases: 9. This CDR3 has 15 residues. Germline V gives CDR1 LNHDA, CDR2 SQIVND (reference sequence). CDR3 sequence reads: CASSTNTGVFYGYTF. CDR3 bases: TGTGCCAGTAGTACCAACACAGGGGTCTTCTATGGCTACACCTTC.

This clone came up a few times. The J gene is TRBJ2-7, the V gene TRBV20-1; D ambiguous. The CDR3 runs 11 residues. Trimming took off 5 bases at V and 2 bases at J, with 7 bases between the two ends. CDR1 and CDR2 from the germline V gene are DFQATT and SNEGSKA (reference sequence). The CDR3 region is CSALFAYEQYF. The CDR3 bases are TGCAGTGCTCTCTTCGCCTACGAGCAGTACTTC.

V usage is TRBV18 and J usage is TRBJ2-3; 8 bases are a match to TRBD2. Germline V gives CDR1 KGHSH, CDR2 LQKENI. The ends lost 4 bases at V and 2 bases at J; junction bases unmatched: 14. The CDR3 is made up of 18 amino acids. CDR3 sequence: CASSLYMSSGPSTDTQYF. The CDR3 coding sequence is TGTGCCAGCTCACTTTATATGTCTAGCGGGCCATCCACAGATACGCAGTATTTT.

The sample holds a few counts of this clone. The chain has TRBV6-5 and TRBJ1-2; 9 bases agree with TRBD1. CDR3 length: 15 residues. Germline lookup yields CDR1 MNHEY and CDR2 SVGAGI. J was trimmed by 7 bases and V by 5 bases; bases with no gene match: 11. CDR3 sequence (DNA): TGTGCCAGCAGTCCCACAGGGGGCGGAATCCTTGGCTACACCTTC. Translated: CASSPTGGGILGYTF.

The chain links TRBV7-2 to TRBJ2-3, with TRBD2 identical over 10 bases. Germline V gene sequence: CDR1 SGHTA, CDR2 FQGNSA. Germline trimming cut 5 bases from V and 6 bases from J; bases unmatched to any gene: 20. The CDR3 has 19 residues. The CDR3: CASSPLSPHGAGGGDTQYF. In DNA, the CDR3 is TGTGCCAGCAGCCCACTAAGCCCGCACGGAGCGGGAGGGGGGGATACGCAGTATTTT.